A selection of T cell receptor beta chains follows, all from one sample in a study of T cell responses to AZD1222 COVID-19 vaccine. Only in-frame clones appear in the TCRdb table, and some are missing; sequencing was by immunoSEQ multiplex PCR. The data contain 100,000 to 130,000 clones, roughly 87% of them singletons. The sequencing here drew on peripheral blood, taken on day 0 of AZD1222 vaccination. Source of these receptors: an adult in good health. CDR3s include the opening cysteine and the closing phenylalanine or tryptophan. Clone size, where shown, is once, few, many, or a class for clones that have expanded.

CASSLAASGGQETQYF	TRBJ2-5	TRBV7-3	.
CACLGGGALNTEAFF	TRBJ1-1	TRBV30	.
CASSPLGDRASGNTIYF	TRBJ1-3	TRBV18	.
CASSFPGQPNYGYTF	TRBJ1-2	TRBV5-6	.
CASNLPDTYNTEAFF	TRBJ1-1	TRBV6-6	.
CASSDPSLPGGRDGYTF	TRBJ1-2	TRBV6-4	.
CASSETGGAGQETQYF	TRBJ2-5	TRBV6-1	.
CASSQDPLQVYGYTF	TRBJ1-2	TRBV4-1	.
CASSLAVTEDYGYTF	TRBJ1-2	TRBV5-8	.
CASSLRGLAVTGELFF	TRBJ2-2	TRBV28	.
CASSLGSGTAKNIQYF	TRBJ2-4	TRBV5-1	.
CASSYPAGTGTGELFF	TRBJ2-2	TRBV5-8	.
CATSTHSGGVDTIYF	TRBJ1-3	TRBV24-1	.
CASSARGKDTEAFF	TRBJ1-1	TRBV18	.
CASSSQGQGTQYF	TRBJ2-5	TRBV12-3/TRBV12-4	once
CASSQVYDTQETQYF	TRBJ2-5	TRBV4-2	.
CATSDLSPLATQYF	TRBJ2-3	TRBV24-1	.
CASKLQVLNTGENYGYTF	TRBJ1-2	TRBV4-1	.
CASRDPTYEQYF	TRBJ2-7	TRBV6-5	.
CASSPRGTGEAFF	TRBJ1-1	TRBV7-8	.
CASSSGPAGVKTQYF	TRBJ2-5	TRBV28	.
CASSPLGSSYNEQFF	TRBJ2-1	TRBV14	.
CASSYPGIGRSFTEAFF	TRBJ1-1	TRBV6-2/TRBV6-3	.
CASSQTGDTEAFF	TRBJ1-1	TRBV12-3/TRBV12-4	.
CASSQGTGDGAAFF	TRBJ1-1	TRBV4-2	.
CASSPQGLRENGYTF	TRBJ1-2	TRBV14	.
CASSPHMNTEAFF	TRBJ1-1	TRBV7-3	.
CASSPGGNSPLHF	TRBJ1-6	TRBV7-8	few
CASSIRGTVSYEQYF	TRBJ2-7	TRBV19	.
CASSWVAGAANEQFF	TRBJ2-1	TRBV6-4	.
CASSSESNGYTF	TRBJ1-2	TRBV11-2	.
CASSSTGNEQFF	TRBJ2-1	TRBV27	.